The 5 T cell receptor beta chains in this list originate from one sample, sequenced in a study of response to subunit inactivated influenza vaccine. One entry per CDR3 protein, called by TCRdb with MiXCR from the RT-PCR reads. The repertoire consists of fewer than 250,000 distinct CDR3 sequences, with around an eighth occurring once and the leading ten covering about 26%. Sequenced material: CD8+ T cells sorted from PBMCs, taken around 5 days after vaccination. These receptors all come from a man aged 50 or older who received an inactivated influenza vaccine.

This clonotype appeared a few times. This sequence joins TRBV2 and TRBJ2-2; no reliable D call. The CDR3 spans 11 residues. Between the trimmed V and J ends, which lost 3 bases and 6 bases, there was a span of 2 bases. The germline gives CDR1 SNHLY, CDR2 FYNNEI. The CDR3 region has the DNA TGTGCCAGCAGTGATCCCGGGGAGCTGTTTTTT. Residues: CASSDPGELFF.

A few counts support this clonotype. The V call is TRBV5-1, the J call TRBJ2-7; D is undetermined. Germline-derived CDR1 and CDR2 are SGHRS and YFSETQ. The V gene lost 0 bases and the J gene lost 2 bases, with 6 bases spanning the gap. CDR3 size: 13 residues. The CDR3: CASSLDNAYEQYF. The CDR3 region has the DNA TGCGCCAGCAGCTTGGACAATGCCTACGAGCAGTACTTC.

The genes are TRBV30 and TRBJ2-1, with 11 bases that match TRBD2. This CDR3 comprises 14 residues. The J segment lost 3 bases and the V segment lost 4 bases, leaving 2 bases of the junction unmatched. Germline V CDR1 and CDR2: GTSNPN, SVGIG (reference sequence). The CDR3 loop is CAWILAGGYNEQFF. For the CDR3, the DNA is TGTGCCTGGATCCTAGCGGGGGGCTACAATGAGCAGTTCTTC.

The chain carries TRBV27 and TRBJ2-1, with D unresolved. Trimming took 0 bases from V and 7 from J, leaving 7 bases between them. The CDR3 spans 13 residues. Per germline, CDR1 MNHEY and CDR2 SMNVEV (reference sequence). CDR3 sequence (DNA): TGTGCCAGCAGTTTATCAGCTGCGAATGAGCAGTTCTTC. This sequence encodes CASSLSAANEQFF.

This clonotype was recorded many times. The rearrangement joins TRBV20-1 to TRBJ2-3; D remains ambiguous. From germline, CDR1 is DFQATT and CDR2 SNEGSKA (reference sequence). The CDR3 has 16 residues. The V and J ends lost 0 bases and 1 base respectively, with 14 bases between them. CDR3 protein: CSARDMGFSGTDTQYF. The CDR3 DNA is TGCAGTGCTAGAGATATGGGGTTTAGTGGCACAGATACGCAGTATTTT.